This note documents a single T cell receptor (beta chain) sequence. Its antigen remains unknown. This specimen belongs to a study of regulatory T cells in long-lasting Graves disease. iRepertoire HTBI primers and Arm-PCR of CDR3 regions built TCR beta libraries. Authors' methods: Throughout the samples, researchers identified about 62 TRBV and approximately 15 TRBJ segments. Each CDR3 protein gets one entry after TCRdb re-called the multiplex PCR reads with MiXCR. TCRdb, not the original authors, processed these V and J calls. The data hold about 470,000 distinct CDR3 sequences, with about a fifth observed a single time. Between the trimmed V and J ends, which lost 5 bases and 11 bases, there was a span of 9 bases. Germline V gives CDR1 MDHEN, CDR2 SYDVKM. The length of the CDR3 is 11 residues. Whole-study findings and limits: Favoring TRBV28, TRBJ1-2 and TRBJ2-5 was a feature seen in persistent disease. Clonotypes that were public and shared totalled about 2,500 in persistent patients versus around 970 in new patients.

The time point is: persistent/refractory GD, antithyroid drugs over 5 years with positive TRAb. PBMC RNA was the source of the TCR library. The collection involved drawing 8.5 to 9 milliliters of peripheral blood into EDTA tubes. The material was peripheral blood mononuclear cells (PBMCs), obtained when the disease was refractory, from a patient treated with antithyroid drugs. The chain carries TRBV28 and TRBJ2-2; no firm D call. The TCR sequence derives from a female donor with Graves disease. CDR3 loop: CASSARVELFF. Written as DNA, the CDR3 is TGTGCCAGCAGTGCTCGGGTAGAGCTGTTTTTT.